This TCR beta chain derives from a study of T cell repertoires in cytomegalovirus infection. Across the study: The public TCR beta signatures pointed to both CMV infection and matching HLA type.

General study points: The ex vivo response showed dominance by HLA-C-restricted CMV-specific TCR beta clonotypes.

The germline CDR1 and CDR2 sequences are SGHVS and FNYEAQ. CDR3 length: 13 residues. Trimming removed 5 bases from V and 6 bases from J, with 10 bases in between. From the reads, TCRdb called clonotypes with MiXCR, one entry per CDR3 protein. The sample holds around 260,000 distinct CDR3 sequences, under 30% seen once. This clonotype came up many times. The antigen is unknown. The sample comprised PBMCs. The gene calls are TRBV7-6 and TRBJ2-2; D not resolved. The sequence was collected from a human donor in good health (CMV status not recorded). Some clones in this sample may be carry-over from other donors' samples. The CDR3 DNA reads TGTGCCAGCAGCCCCGACAATCCCGGGGAGCTGTTTTTT. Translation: CASSPDNPGELFF.